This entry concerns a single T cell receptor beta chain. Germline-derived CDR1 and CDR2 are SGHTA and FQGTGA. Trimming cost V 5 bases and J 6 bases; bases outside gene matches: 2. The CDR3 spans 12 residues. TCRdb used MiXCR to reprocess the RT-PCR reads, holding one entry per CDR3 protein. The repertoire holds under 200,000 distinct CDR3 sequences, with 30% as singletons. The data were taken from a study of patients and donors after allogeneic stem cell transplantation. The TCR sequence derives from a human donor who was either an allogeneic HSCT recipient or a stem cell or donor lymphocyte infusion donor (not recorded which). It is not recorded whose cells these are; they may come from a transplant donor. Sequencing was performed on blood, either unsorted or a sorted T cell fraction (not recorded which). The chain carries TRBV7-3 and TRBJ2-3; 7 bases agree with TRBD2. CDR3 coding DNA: TGTGCCAGCAGCCCCGGGAGGGATACGCAGTATTTT. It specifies CASSPGRDTQYF.